The present T cell receptor beta chain was sequenced within a study of T cell responses to AZD1222 COVID-19 vaccine. Study findings and constraints: At baseline, just 6 or 7 AZD1222 recipients tested seropositive. Dominant CD4 TCR responses targeted spike regions 160-218 and 743-854. There were mostly white British donors and more females than males, and clonal diversity was possibly underestimated. Increased Spike-specific TCR breadth and depth were observed after two AZD1222 doses.

Points on this clone: Its antigen is undetermined.

The V gene lost 6 bases and the J gene lost 4 bases, with 6 bases spanning the gap. Germline V gene data show CDR1 as MNHNY and CDR2 as SVGAGI (reference sequence). CDR3 size: 12 residues. Measured with immunoSEQ multiplex PCR; TCRdb has only the in-frame clones, and not every one. The table shows around 210,000 clones, with roughly 94% occurring only once. The TCR sequence derives from an adult who received the MenACWY meningococcal vaccine as a control. The rearrangement links TRBV6-6 to TRBJ1-4, with D uncertain. Sequenced here: peripheral blood, sampled 28 days after the second dose of the MenACWY control vaccine. The CDR3 reads CASSQNNEKLFF. The CDR3 DNA is TGTGCCAGCAGCCAGAATAATGAAAAACTGTTTTTT.